This entry features one TCR beta chain sequence. Its matching antigen is unknown. With 60 Vbeta and 13 Jbeta primers, the PCR was carried out. Produced via immunoSEQ multiplex PCR; TCRdb's table is partial and in-frame only. The sample shows 150,000 to 200,000 clones, roughly 85% of them seen only once. This CDR3 is built from 19 residues. The germline gives CDR1 SGDLS, CDR2 YYNGEE. V shed 6 bases and J 0 bases; nucleotides not matched to a gene: 18. This sample stems from a study of cytomegalovirus exposure and HLA in healthy donors. Overall study results and limits: Later work found most CMV-associated TCR beta chains apparently HLA-restricted. In most subjects, TCR beta sequences reportedly gave accurate predictions of HLA-A and HLA-B alleles.

The specimen was PBMCs. This rearrangement joins TRBV9 to TRBJ2-1; 7 bases map to TRBD2. This clonotype originated in a woman aged 40-49 years in good health and CMV-seronegative. CDR3 in DNA: TGTGCCAGCAACGCCCGCCGGTCAGCGGGGAAGAGCTCCTACAATGAGCAGTTCTTC. This translates into CASNARRSAGKSSYNEQFF. The variable domain in full, completed from reference TRBV9 and TRBJ2-1, reads DSGVTQTPKHLITATGQRVTLRCSPRSGDLSVYWYQQSLDQGLQFLIQYYNGEERAKGNILERFSAQQFPDLHSELNLSSLELGDSALYFCASNARRSAGKSSYNEQFFGPGTRLTVL.